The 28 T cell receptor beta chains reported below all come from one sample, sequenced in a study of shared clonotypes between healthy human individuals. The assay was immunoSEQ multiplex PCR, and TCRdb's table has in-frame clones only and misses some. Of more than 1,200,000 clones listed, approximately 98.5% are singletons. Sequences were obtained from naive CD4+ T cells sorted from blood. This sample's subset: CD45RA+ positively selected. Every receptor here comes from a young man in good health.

In DNA form, the CDR3 reads TGTGCCACCAGCAATCGGGGCCCCGAAGCTTTCTTT. As protein: CATSNRGPEAFF. This chain joins TRBV15 and TRBJ1-1; tentative D call: TRBD1 (5 bases). Germline V gives CDR1 LNHNV, CDR2 YYDKDF (reference sequence). This CDR3 comprises 12 residues. The V gene lost 4 bases and the J gene lost 8 bases, with 11 bases spanning the gap.

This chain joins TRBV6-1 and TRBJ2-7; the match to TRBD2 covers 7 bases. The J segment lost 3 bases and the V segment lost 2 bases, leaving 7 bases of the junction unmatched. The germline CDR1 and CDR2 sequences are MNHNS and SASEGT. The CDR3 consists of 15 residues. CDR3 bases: TGTGCCAGCAGTGAATCCGGGACTAACCTCTACGAGCAGTACTTC. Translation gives CASSESGTNLYEQYF.

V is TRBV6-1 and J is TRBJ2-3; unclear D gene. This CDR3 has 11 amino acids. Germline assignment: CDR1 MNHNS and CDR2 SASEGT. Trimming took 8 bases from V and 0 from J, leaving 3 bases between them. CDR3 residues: CASGSTDTQYF. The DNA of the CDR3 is TGTGCCAGCGGTAGCACAGATACGCAGTATTTT.

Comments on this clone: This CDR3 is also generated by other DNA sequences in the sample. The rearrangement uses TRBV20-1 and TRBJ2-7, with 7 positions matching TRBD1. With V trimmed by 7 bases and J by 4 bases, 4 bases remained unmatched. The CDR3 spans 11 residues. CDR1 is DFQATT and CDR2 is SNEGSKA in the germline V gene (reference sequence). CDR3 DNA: TGCAGTGTTGGACAGGCATACGAGCAGTACTTC. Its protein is CSVGQAYEQYF.

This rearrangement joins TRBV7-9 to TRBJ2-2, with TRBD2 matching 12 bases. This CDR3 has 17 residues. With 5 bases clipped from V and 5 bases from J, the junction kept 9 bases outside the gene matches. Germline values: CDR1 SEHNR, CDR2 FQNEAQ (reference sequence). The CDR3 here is CASSNLAGGPGTGELFF. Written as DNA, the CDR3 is TGTGCCAGCAGCAACCTAGCGGGAGGGCCGGGAACCGGGGAGCTGTTTTTT.

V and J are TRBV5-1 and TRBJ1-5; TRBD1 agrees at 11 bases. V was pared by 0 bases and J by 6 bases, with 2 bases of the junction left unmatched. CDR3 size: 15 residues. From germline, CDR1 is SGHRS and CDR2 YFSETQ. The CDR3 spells CASSLGTGGFQPQHF. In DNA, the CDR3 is TGCGCCAGCAGCTTGGGGACAGGGGGCTTTCAGCCCCAGCATTTT.

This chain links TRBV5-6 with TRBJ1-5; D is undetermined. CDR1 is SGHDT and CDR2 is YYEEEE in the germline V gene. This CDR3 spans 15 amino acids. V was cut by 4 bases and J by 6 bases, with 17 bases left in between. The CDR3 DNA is TGTGCCAGCAGCCTAGCAGACGTTTCTAGTCAGCCCCAGCATTTT. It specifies CASSLADVSSQPQHF.

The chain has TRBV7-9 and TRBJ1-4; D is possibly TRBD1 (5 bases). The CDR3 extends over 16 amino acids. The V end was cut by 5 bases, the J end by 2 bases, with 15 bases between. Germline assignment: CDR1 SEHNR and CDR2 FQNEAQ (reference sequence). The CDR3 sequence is CASSRGRGDTNEKLFF. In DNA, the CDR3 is TGTGCCAGCAGCCGCGGGCGGGGGGATACTAATGAAAAACTGTTTTTT. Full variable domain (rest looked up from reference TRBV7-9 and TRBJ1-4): DTGVSQNPRHKITKRGQNVTFRCDPISEHNRLYWYRQTLGQGPEFLTYFQNEAQLEKSRLLSDRFSAERPKGSFSTLEIQRTEQGDSAMYLCASSRGRGDTNEKLFFGSGTQLSVL.

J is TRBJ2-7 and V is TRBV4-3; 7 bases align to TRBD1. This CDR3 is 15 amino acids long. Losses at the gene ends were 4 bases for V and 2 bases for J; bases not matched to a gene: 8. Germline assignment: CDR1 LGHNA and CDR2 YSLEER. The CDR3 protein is CASSRGQVSPYEQYF. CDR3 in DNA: TGCGCCAGCAGCCGAGGACAGGTTAGTCCCTACGAGCAGTACTTC.

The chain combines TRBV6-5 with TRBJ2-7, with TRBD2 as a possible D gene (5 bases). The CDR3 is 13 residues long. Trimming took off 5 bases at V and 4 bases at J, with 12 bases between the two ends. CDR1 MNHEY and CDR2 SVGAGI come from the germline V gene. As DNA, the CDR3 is TGTGCCAGCAGTCCCCGGGGAACGTACGAGCAGTACTTC. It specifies CASSPRGTYEQYF.

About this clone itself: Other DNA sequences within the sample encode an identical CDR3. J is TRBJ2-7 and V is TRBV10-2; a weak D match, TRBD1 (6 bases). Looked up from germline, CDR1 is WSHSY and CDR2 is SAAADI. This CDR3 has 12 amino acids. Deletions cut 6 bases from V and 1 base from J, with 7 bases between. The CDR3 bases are TGCGCCAGCAGCAGGGGTTCCTACGAGCAGTACTTC. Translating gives CASSRGSYEQYF.

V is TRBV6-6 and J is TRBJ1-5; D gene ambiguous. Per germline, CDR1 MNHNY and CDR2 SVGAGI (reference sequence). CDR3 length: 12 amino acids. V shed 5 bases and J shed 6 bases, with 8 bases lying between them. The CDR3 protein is CASSTPSQPQHF. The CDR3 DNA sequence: TGTGCCAGCAGTACTCCAAGTCAGCCCCAGCATTTT.

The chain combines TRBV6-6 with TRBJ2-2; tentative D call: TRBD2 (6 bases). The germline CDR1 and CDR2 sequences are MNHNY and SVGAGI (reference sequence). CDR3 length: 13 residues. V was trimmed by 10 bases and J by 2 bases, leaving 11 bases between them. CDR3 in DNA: TGTGCCATCTTAGCGGATAACACCGGGGAGCTGTTTTTT. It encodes CAILADNTGELFF.

The DNA for the CDR3 is TGTGCCAGCAGCGTAGACTCCCTAGCGGGAATGGGTAGGACCTACAATGAGCAGTTCTTC. Translated, it gives CASSVDSLAGMGRTYNEQFF. This chain connects TRBV9 to TRBJ2-1; 9 bases align to TRBD2. The ends lost 0 bases at V and 2 bases at J; junction bases unmatched: 15. CDR3 length: 20 residues. Germline V CDR1 and CDR2: SGDLS, YYNGEE.

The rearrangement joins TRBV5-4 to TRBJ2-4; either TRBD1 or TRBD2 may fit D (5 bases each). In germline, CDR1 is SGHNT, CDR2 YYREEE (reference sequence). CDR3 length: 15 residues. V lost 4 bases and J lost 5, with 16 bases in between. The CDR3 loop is CASSPGPALENIQYF. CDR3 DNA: TGTGCCAGCAGCCCGGGACCCGCCTTGGAAAACATTCAGTACTTC.

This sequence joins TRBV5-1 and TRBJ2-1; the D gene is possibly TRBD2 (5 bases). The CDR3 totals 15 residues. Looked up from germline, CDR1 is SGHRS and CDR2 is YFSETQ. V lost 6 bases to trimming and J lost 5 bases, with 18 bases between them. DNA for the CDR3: TGCGCCAGCACCCCGGGGATCGGGGTCCACAATGAGCAGTTCTTC. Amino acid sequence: CASTPGIGVHNEQFF. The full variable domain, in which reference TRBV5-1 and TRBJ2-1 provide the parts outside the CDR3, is KAGVTQTPRYLIKTRGQQVTLSCSPISGHRSVSWYQQTPGQGLQFLFEYFSETQRNKGNFPGRFSGRQFSNSRSEMNVSTLELGDSALYLCASTPGIGVHNEQFFGPGTRLTVL.

This CDR3 is CASSPSSGTGVGYTF. Here the CDR3 DNA reads TGTGCCAGCTCACCAAGCTCCGGGACAGGGGTTGGCTACACCTTC. The chain couples TRBV18 to TRBJ1-2, with 10 bases matching TRBD1. Germline V gene lookup returns CDR1 KGHSH and CDR2 LQKENI. V dropped 2 bases and J dropped 7; count of bases not matched to a gene: 7. The CDR3 consists of 15 residues.

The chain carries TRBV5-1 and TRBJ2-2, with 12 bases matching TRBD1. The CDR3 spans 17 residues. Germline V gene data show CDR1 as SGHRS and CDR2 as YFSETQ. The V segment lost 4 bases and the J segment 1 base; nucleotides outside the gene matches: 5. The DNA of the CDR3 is TGCGCCAGCAGCCGGGGACAGGGGGCCTTGAACACCGGGGAGCTGTTTTTT. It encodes CASSRGQGALNTGELFF.

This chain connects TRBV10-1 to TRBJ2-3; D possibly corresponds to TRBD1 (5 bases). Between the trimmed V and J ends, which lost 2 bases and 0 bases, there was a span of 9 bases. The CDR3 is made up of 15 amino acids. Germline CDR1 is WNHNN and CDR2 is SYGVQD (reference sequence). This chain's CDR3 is CASSEIKGSTDTQYF. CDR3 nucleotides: TGCGCCAGCAGTGAGATTAAGGGGAGCACAGATACGCAGTATTTT.

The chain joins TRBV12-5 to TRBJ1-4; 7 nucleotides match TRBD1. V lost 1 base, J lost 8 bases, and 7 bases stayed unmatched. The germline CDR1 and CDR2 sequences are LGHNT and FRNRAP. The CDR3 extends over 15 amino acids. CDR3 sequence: CASGLGVTGSEKLFF. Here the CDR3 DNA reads TGTGCTAGTGGTTTGGGAGTGACAGGGAGCGAAAAACTGTTTTTT.

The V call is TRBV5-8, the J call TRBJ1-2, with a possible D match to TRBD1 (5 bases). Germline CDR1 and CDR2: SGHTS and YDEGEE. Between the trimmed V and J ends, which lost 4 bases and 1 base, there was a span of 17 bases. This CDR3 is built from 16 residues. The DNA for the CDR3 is TGTGCCAGCAGCAATATGTTGGGACTTCATAACTATGGCTACACCTTC. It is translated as CASSNMLGLHNYGYTF.

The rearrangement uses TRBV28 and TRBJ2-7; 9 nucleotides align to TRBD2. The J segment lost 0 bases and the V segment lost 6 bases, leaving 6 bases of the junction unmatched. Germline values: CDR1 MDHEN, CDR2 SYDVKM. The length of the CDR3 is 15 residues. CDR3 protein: CASRFPSGNSYEQYF. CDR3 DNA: TGTGCCAGCAGGTTCCCTAGCGGGAACTCCTACGAGCAGTACTTC.

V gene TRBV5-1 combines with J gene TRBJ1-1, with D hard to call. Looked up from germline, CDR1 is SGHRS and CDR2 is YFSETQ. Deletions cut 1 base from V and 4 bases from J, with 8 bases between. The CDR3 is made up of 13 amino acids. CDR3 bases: TGCGCCAGCAGCTTGATACGGAGCACTGAAGCTTTCTTT. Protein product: CASSLIRSTEAFF. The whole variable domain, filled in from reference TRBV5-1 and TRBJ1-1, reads KAGVTQTPRYLIKTRGQQVTLSCSPISGHRSVSWYQQTPGQGLQFLFEYFSETQRNKGNFPGRFSGRQFSNSRSEMNVSTLELGDSALYLCASSLIRSTEAFFGQGTRLTVV.

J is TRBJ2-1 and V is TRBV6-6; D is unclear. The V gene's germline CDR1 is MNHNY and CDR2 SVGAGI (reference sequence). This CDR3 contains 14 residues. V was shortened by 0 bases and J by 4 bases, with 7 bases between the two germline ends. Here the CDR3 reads CASSYSTPYNEQFF. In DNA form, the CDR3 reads TGTGCCAGCAGTTACTCGACACCTTACAATGAGCAGTTCTTC.

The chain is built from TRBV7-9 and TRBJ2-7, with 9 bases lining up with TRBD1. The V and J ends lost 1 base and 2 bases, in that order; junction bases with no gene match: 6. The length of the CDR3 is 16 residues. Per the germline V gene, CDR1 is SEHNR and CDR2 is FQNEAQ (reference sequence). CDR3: CASSLVVTGGTYEQYF. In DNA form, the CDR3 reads TGTGCCAGCAGCTTAGTGGTGACAGGGGGTACCTACGAGCAGTACTTC.

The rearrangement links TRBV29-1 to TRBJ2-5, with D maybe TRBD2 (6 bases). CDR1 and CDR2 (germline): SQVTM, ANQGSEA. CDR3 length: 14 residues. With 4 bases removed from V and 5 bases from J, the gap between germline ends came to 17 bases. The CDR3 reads CSVAVAGPLETQYF. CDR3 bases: TGCAGCGTTGCGGTGGCGGGACCGCTGGAGACCCAGTACTTC.

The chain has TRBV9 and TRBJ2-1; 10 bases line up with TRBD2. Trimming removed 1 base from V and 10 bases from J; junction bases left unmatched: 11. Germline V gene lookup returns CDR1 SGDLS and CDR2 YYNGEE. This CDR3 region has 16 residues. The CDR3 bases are TGTGCCAGCAGCGTAAGATTAGCGGGAGGTCGGGCCGAGCAGTTCTTC. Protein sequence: CASSVRLAGGRAEQFF.

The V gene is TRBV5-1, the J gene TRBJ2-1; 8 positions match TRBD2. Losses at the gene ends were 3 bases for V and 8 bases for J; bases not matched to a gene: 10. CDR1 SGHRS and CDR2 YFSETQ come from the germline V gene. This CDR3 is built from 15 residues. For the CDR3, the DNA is TGCGCCAGCAGCTCAAGAGCGGGAGTACCCTATGAGCAGTTCTTC. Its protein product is CASSSRAGVPYEQFF.